These 24 T cell receptor beta chains share one sample of origin, sequenced in a study of breast tumors, draining lymph nodes, adjacent tissues (TCRdb year 2016). Lymph node samples came from the axillary draining lymph nodes of breast cancer patients. Libraries were constructed by multiplex PCR. The sample was run on an Illumina HiSeq 2000. TCRdb reworked the public reads: Q25 trimming with fastp, MiXCR clone assembly, productive beta chains retained. Entries are consolidated by CDR3 protein sequence, retaining the most common genes and DNA. A total of fewer than 150,000 distinct CDR3 sequences appear in this sample, 21% of them only once. The ten largest clones capture roughly 2% of the sample. The source material was axillary lymph node tissue. These receptors originate from a female donor with breast cancer. Some clones in this sample may be carry-over from other donors' samples.

This clonotype was recorded at least ten times. The rearrangement links TRBV20-1 to TRBJ2-7, with D possibly TRBD1 on 7 matching bases. This CDR3 has 17 amino acids. The V gene lost 0 bases and the J gene lost 7 bases, with 25 bases spanning the gap. Germline CDR1 and CDR2: DFQATT and SNEGSKA (reference sequence). The CDR3 here is CSARDPGGTTGLLEQYF. DNA for the CDR3: TGCAGTGCTAGAGATCCCGGCGGGACGACAGGGCTGTTAGAGCAGTACTTC.

This clonotype occurred many times. The chain has TRBV7-2 and TRBJ2-1; either TRBD1 or TRBD2 may fit D (5 bases each). CDR3 length equals 13 residues. Between the trimmed V and J ends, which lost 6 bases and 6 bases, there was a span of 12 bases. The V gene's germline CDR1 is SGHTA and CDR2 FQGNSA. Written as DNA, the CDR3 is TGTGCCAGCAGTGGGGGATCCCGCAATGAGCAGTTCTTC. The encoded protein is CASSGGSRNEQFF.

This clonotype was seen at least ten times. The genes are TRBV19 and TRBJ2-5; TRBD1 matches at 10 bases. From germline, CDR1 is LNHDA and CDR2 SQIVND (reference sequence). The CDR3 contains 13 residues. The ends lost 7 bases at V and 5 bases at J; junction bases unmatched: 4. CDR3 protein: CASNRDRGETQYF. Here the CDR3 DNA reads TGTGCCAGTAACCGGGACAGGGGCGAGACCCAGTACTTC. Full variable domain (remainder filled in from reference TRBV19 and TRBJ2-5): DGGITQSPKYLFRKEGQNVTLSCEQNLNHDAMYWYRQDPGQGLRLIYYSQIVNDFQKGDIAEGYSVSREKKESFPLTVTSAQKNPTAFYLCASNRDRGETQYFGPGTRLLVL.

This clonotype was seen repeatedly, ten times or more. This chain links TRBV7-8 with TRBJ2-2; TRBD2 matches at 8 bases. The CDR3 has 16 amino acids. Looked up from germline, CDR1 is SGHVS and CDR2 is FQNEAQ. Unmatched junction bases numbered 11, after V lost 6 bases and J lost 5 bases. The CDR3 DNA is TGTGCCAGCAGTACCGAAAGCGGGAGTAGGACCGGGGAGCTGTTTTTT. Encoded protein: CASSTESGSRTGELFF.

This clonotype has more than one count but fewer than ten. The gene calls are TRBV28 and TRBJ1-3; D call uncertain. Trimming removed 1 base from V and 0 bases from J, with 10 bases in between. CDR1 MDHEN and CDR2 SYDVKM come from the germline V gene. This CDR3 spans 16 amino acids. The CDR3 sequence: CASSLLPTSSGNTIYF. In DNA form, the CDR3 reads TGTGCCAGCAGTTTATTGCCGACATCCTCTGGAAACACCATATATTTT.

This clonotype was seen many times. The CDR3 protein is CASSRGSEKDEQYF. The CDR3 coding sequence is TGTGCCAGCAGCCGCGGCTCGGAGAAAGACGAGCAGTACTTC. The chain couples TRBV4-2 to TRBJ2-7, with no clear D. Trimming took 4 bases from V and 5 from J, leaving 15 bases between them. The V gene's germline CDR1 is LGHNA and CDR2 YNFKEQ. CDR3 size: 14 residues.

This clonotype was detected ten times or more. For the CDR3, the DNA is TGTGCCAGCAGCCCCCGATCAGGGAGGCCTGGAAACACCATATATTTT. Translated: CASSPRSGRPGNTIYF. The chain uses TRBV7-2 and TRBJ1-3; tentatively, D is TRBD1 (5 bases). The V gene's germline CDR1 is SGHTA and CDR2 FQGNSA. CDR3 length: 16 residues. The V and J ends lost 5 bases and 2 bases respectively, with 16 bases between them.

With respect to this clonotype: Likely a read error: the CDR3 ends without its conserved phenylalanine or tryptophan. The rearrangement joins TRBV18 to TRBJ2-2; 8 bases match TRBD1. Per the germline V gene, CDR1 is KGHSH and CDR2 is LQKENI. The CDR3 is 16 residues long. V dropped 2 bases and J dropped 0; count of bases not matched to a gene: 2. CDR3 DNA: TGTGCCAGCTCACCAAAGGACAGGGCGAACACCGGGGAGCTGTTTTCT. This encodes CASSPKDRANTGELFS.

Turning to this clonotype: Just one base apart from a much larger clone, this may be a read error. This chain uses TRBV19 with TRBJ2-7; TRBD2 aligns across 8 bases. CDR1 is LNHDA, CDR2 SQIVND, per germline (reference sequence). This CDR3 is 19 amino acids long. Losses at the gene ends were 2 bases for V and 6 bases for J; bases not matched to a gene: 21. CDR3 sequence reads: CASSINIASGTRGPCEQYF. The CDR3 DNA reads TGTGCCAGTAGTATAAATATCGCATCCGGGACTAGAGGACCATGCGAGCAGTACTTC.

Notes on this clonotype: Germline is not matched at one junction end, which may reflect a read error. This chain joins TRBV3-1 and TRBJ2-5; a possible D gene is TRBD1 (6 bases). Germline CDR1 is LGHDT and CDR2 is YNNKEL (reference sequence). CDR3 length: 13 amino acids. The CDR3 sequence: CACSLRGGETQYF. The CDR3, as DNA: TGTGCCTGCAGCTTAAGAGGGGGAGAGACCCAGTACTTC.

Of note for this clonotype: One junction end disagrees with the germline gene, perhaps due to a read error. The V call is TRBV9, the J call TRBJ1-2, with no clear D. Germline lookup yields CDR1 SGDLS and CDR2 YYNGEE. The CDR3 loop spans 15 amino acids. The CDR3 reads CANSVGGIGLYGYTF. The CDR3, as DNA: TGTGCCAACAGCGTAGGAGGGATAGGGCTCTATGGCTACACCTTC.

Regarding this clonotype: This may come from a read error, since a much larger clone is one base off. The CDR3 DNA follows: TGTGCCAGCAGTGAATTGGGGACAGGGCTATATGGCTACACCTTC. Translation: CASSELGTGLYGYTF. The gene calls are TRBV25-1 and TRBJ1-2; 9 positions agree with TRBD1. J lost 5 bases, V lost 1 base, and 5 bases had no gene match. The CDR3 is made up of 15 amino acids. CDR1 and CDR2 (germline): MGHDK, SYGVNS.

In its sample, this clonotype was seen many times. V and J are TRBV4-2 and TRBJ2-1; TRBD2 might be the D (6 bases). The V and J ends lost 0 bases and 7 bases respectively, with 19 bases between them. The CDR3 is made up of 17 amino acids. CDR1 and CDR2 from the germline V gene are LGHNA and YNFKEQ. The DNA of the CDR3 is TGTGCCAGCAGCCAAGATTTGGGAGGACAAACCAGGAATGAGCAGTTCTTC. Translating it yields CASSQDLGGQTRNEQFF.

Ten or more counts support this clonotype. This chain connects TRBV10-2 to TRBJ2-1, with D tentatively TRBD2 (6 bases). Trimming shortened V by 0 bases and J by 6 bases, and 6 bases separated the two germline ends. CDR1 and CDR2 from the germline V gene are WSHSY and SAAADI. CDR3 length: 13 residues. The DNA of the CDR3 is TGCGCCAGCAGTGAGTCGGGGGGCAATGAGCAGTTCTTC. Encoded protein: CASSESGGNEQFF.

This clonotype was recorded a few times. The J gene is TRBJ1-2, the V gene TRBV6-1; TRBD1 is a possible D gene (5 bases). V lost 4 bases, J lost 3 bases, and 12 bases lay in between. The CDR3 extends over 14 amino acids. Per the germline V gene, CDR1 is MNHNS and CDR2 is SASEGT. The CDR3 DNA reads TGTGCCAGCAGTGTCGGGAGGGGAGACTATGGCTACACCTTC. It codes for CASSVGRGDYGYTF.

Points on this clonotype: One end of the junction fails to match germline, which may point to a read error. The rearrangement links TRBV2 to TRBJ1-2; maybe TRBD1 (5 bases). The CDR3 has 17 residues. The germline CDR1 and CDR2 sequences are SNHLY and FYNNEI. This CDR3 is CASSERRGRGVDRGYTF. The CDR3 DNA is TGCGCCAGCAGTGAACGGCGCGGACGGGGGGTTGATCGTGGCTACACCTTC.

The table lists this clonotype with many counts. V is TRBV7-2 and J is TRBJ2-7; D ambiguous. Trimming left V 2 bases short and J 3 bases short, with 5 bases between. The length of the CDR3 is 12 residues. CDR1 and CDR2 from the germline V gene are SGHTA and FQGNSA. This CDR3 reads CASSLTSYEQYF. DNA of the CDR3: TGTGCCAGCAGCTTAACCAGCTACGAGCAGTACTTC.

This clonotype showed up many times. This chain uses TRBV19 with TRBJ1-2; D perhaps matches TRBD1 (5 bases). The germline V and J ends were trimmed by 4 bases and 0 bases, with 12 bases remaining between them. Germline V gives CDR1 LNHDA, CDR2 SQIVND (reference sequence). The CDR3 totals 15 residues. CDR3 sequence (DNA): TGTGCCAGTAGTACCCGACTGGGGCCTAACTATGGCTACACCTTC. This gives the protein CASSTRLGPNYGYTF.

The sample holds many counts of this clonotype. This chain connects TRBV30 to TRBJ2-1; tentative D call: TRBD2 (5 bases). Trimming shortened V by 4 bases and J by 8 bases, and 9 bases separated the two germline ends. This CDR3 has 11 amino acids. CDR1 is GTSNPN, CDR2 SVGIG, per germline (reference sequence). The CDR3 DNA reads TGTGCCTGGAAAGGACTTTATGAGCAGTTCTTC. It translates to CAWKGLYEQFF.

This clonotype was detected ten times or more. V is TRBV6-1 and J is TRBJ2-3; TRBD2 matches 12 bases. The CDR3 extends over 15 amino acids. Per the germline V gene, CDR1 is MNHNS and CDR2 is SASEGT. V was clipped by 5 bases and J by 3 bases; unmatched bases: 3. Written as DNA, the CDR3 is TGTGCCAGCAGTTACGGACTAGCGGGAACAGATACGCAGTATTTT. Translated, it gives CASSYGLAGTDTQYF.

This clonotype was seen many times. This chain connects TRBV15 to TRBJ1-6; D gene unclear. Germline-derived CDR1 and CDR2 are LNHNV and YYDKDF (reference sequence). The germline V and J ends were trimmed by 3 bases and 8 bases, with 11 bases remaining between them. CDR3 length: 14 amino acids. This chain's CDR3 is CATSRDPTYSPLHF. DNA for the CDR3: TGTGCCACCAGCAGGGACCCGACCTATTCACCCCTCCACTTT.

This chain uses TRBV11-2 with TRBJ1-2, with D uncertain. With 5 bases removed from V and 5 bases from J, the gap between germline ends came to 18 bases. This CDR3 is 15 amino acids long. CDR1 and CDR2 (germline): SGHAT, FQNNGV. In nucleotides, the CDR3 is TGTGCCAGCAGCGCAACACGAAGAGATGATTATGGCTACACCTTC. This sequence encodes CASSATRRDDYGYTF. Filled out from reference TRBV11-2 and TRBJ1-2, the complete variable domain reads EAGVAQSPRYKIIEKRQSVAFWCNPISGHATLYWYQQILGQGPKLLIQFQNNGVVDDSQLPKDRFSAERLKGVDSTLKIQPAKLEDSAVYLCASSATRRDDYGYTFGSGTRLTVV.

As concerns this clonotype: It may be a read error: a sequence one base away is much more abundant. This CDR3 is CSARPTGTSGSGANVLAF. As DNA, the CDR3 is TGCAGTGCGAGACCTACCGGGACTAGCGGCTCTGGGGCCAACGTCCTGGCTTTC. The chain has TRBV20-1 and TRBJ2-6; 11 positions agree with TRBD2. The germline CDR1 and CDR2 sequences are DFQATT and SNEGSKA (reference sequence). CDR3 size: 18 residues.

On this clonotype: This may be a read error: a much more frequent sequence differs by one nucleotide. This CDR3 is missing its conserved last phenylalanine or tryptophan, likely due to a read error. This rearrangement joins TRBV5-1 to TRBJ2-1, with D unclear. The CDR3 contains 12 residues. CDR1 SGHRS and CDR2 YFSETQ come from the germline V gene. V was trimmed by 0 bases and J by 8 bases, leaving 6 bases between them. This CDR3 is CASSLGMDEQFL. CDR3 sequence (DNA): TGCGCCAGCAGCTTGGGGATGGATGAGCAGTTCCTC.